The TCR beta chain described here comes from a study of blood T cells in healthy people across ages. General study results and limits: Estimates drawn from one million T cells were deemed to understate diversity.

Then a second PCR, running about 6 to 12 cycles, was carried out with a sample-barcoded 5' primer and a J-beta primer mix. One entry per CDR3 protein, called by TCRdb with MiXCR from the 5' RACE reads. The table has hundreds of thousands of distinct CDR3 sequences, roughly three fifths seen once. There were at least 5.5 micrograms of total RNA extracted from every sample. This CDR3 contains 14 residues. With 2 bases removed from V and 4 bases from J, the gap between germline ends came to 11 bases. Note on this clonotype: The antigen remains unidentified.

What was sequenced was blood. The receptor's source is a man in his forties in good health. The rearrangement joins TRBV12-3 or TRBV12-4 to TRBJ1-1; D not resolved. CDR3 DNA: TGTGCCAGCAGTTTACTTGGACGGGGCACTGAAGCTTTCTTT. Amino acid sequence: CASSLLGRGTEAFF.